Listed below are T cell receptor beta chains from one sample, sequenced in a study of response to subunit inactivated influenza vaccine. TCRdb re-called the RT-PCR reads with MiXCR, one entry per CDR3 protein. This sample yields about 500,000 distinct CDR3 sequences, of which 16% are seen a single time; approximately 3% belongs to the top ten. The sample consisted of CD4+ T cells sorted from PBMCs, taken 23 to 25 months after vaccination. These receptors originate from a man between 50 and 75 years old who received an inactivated influenza vaccine. Both conserved end residues are part of each CDR3. Fields, in order: D gene, CDR3 length, V gene, clone size, J gene, CDR3 protein, CDR3 DNA. D genes are given only for firm matches. Some rows mark clone size as missing; the rest say once, few, many or name a class of expanded clone.

d_call: -
cdr3_length: 14
v_call: TRBV6-1
clone_size: -
j_call: TRBJ2-2
cdr3_aa: CASRPTGNTGELFF
cdr3_nt: TGTGCCAGCAGGCCCACAGGGAACACCGGGGAGCTGTTTTTT

d_call: -
cdr3_length: 14
v_call: TRBV7-6
clone_size: -
j_call: TRBJ1-1
cdr3_aa: CASSPRRENTEAFF
cdr3_nt: TGTGCCAGCAGCCCCCGGAGGGAGAACACTGAAGCTTTCTTT

d_call: -
cdr3_length: 16
v_call: TRBV2
clone_size: -
j_call: TRBJ1-2
cdr3_aa: CASTLKVGGGNYGYTF
cdr3_nt: TGTGCCAGCACCTTAAAAGTAGGGGGAGGTAACTATGGCTACACCTTC

d_call: -
cdr3_length: 14
v_call: TRBV20-1
clone_size: many
j_call: TRBJ2-1
cdr3_aa: CSSLGPGAGNEQFF
cdr3_nt: TGCAGTTCCCTAGGCCCGGGGGCGGGGAATGAGCAGTTCTTC

d_call: TRBD2
cdr3_length: 16
v_call: TRBV18
clone_size: few
j_call: TRBJ2-5
cdr3_aa: CASSPPPAGVMETQYF
cdr3_nt: TGTGCCAGCTCACCACCGCCGGCGGGAGTGATGGAGACCCAGTACTTC

d_call: -
cdr3_length: 15
v_call: TRBV7-2
clone_size: -
j_call: TRBJ1-3
cdr3_aa: CASSLVIGAGNTIYF
cdr3_nt: TGTGCCAGCAGCTTAGTGATAGGGGCAGGAAACACCATATATTTT

d_call: TRBD1
cdr3_length: 13
v_call: TRBV20-1
clone_size: few
j_call: TRBJ2-1
cdr3_aa: CSASSGGGNEQFF
cdr3_nt: TGCAGTGCTAGCTCAGGGGGTGGGAATGAGCAGTTCTTC

d_call: TRBD2
cdr3_length: 17
v_call: TRBV4-1
clone_size: -
j_call: TRBJ2-1
cdr3_aa: CASSPIRGLGSYNEQFF
cdr3_nt: TGCGCCAGCAGCCCTATCCGAGGACTAGGATCTTACAATGAGCAGTTCTTC

d_call: -
cdr3_length: 14
v_call: TRBV5-6
clone_size: -
j_call: TRBJ1-5
cdr3_aa: CASSLASGDQPQHF
cdr3_nt: TGTGCCAGCAGCTTGGCCTCGGGGGACCAGCCCCAGCATTTT

d_call: -
cdr3_length: 12
v_call: TRBV7-2
clone_size: few
j_call: TRBJ2-2
cdr3_aa: CASSIYTGELFF
cdr3_nt: TGTGCCAGCAGTATCTACACCGGGGAGCTGTTTTTT

d_call: -
cdr3_length: 16
v_call: TRBV28
clone_size: few
j_call: TRBJ2-7
cdr3_aa: CASTIRGAGLGYEQYF
cdr3_nt: TGTGCCAGCACGATTCGGGGTGCTGGTCTTGGCTACGAGCAGTACTTC

d_call: TRBD1
cdr3_length: 14
v_call: TRBV5-1
clone_size: few
j_call: TRBJ1-1
cdr3_aa: CASSAGTGATEAFF
cdr3_nt: TGCGCCAGCAGCGCCGGGACAGGGGCCACTGAAGCTTTCTTT

d_call: -
cdr3_length: 15
v_call: TRBV11-2
clone_size: few
j_call: TRBJ2-1
cdr3_aa: CASSLGTVRSNEQFF
cdr3_nt: TGTGCCAGCAGCTTAGGGACGGTTCGGTCCAATGAGCAGTTCTTC

d_call: TRBD2
cdr3_length: 16
v_call: TRBV7-9
clone_size: few
j_call: TRBJ2-2
cdr3_aa: CASSFLAGVETGELFF
cdr3_nt: TGTGCCAGCAGCTTTCTAGCGGGAGTAGAGACCGGGGAGCTGTTTTTT

d_call: -
cdr3_length: 13
v_call: TRBV4-2
clone_size: -
j_call: TRBJ1-2
cdr3_aa: CASSLTGRNGYTF
cdr3_nt: TGTGCCAGCAGCCTCACAGGGAGGAATGGCTACACCTTC

d_call: -
cdr3_length: 13
v_call: TRBV7-3
clone_size: many
j_call: TRBJ2-3
cdr3_aa: CASSLTRADTQYF
cdr3_nt: TGTGCCAGCAGCTTAACCAGGGCAGATACGCAGTATTTT

d_call: -
cdr3_length: 14
v_call: TRBV19
clone_size: -
j_call: TRBJ2-1
cdr3_aa: CASRGRTGHNEQFF
cdr3_nt: TGTGCCAGTAGGGGACGGACCGGGCACAATGAGCAGTTCTTC

d_call: -
cdr3_length: 14
v_call: TRBV11-2
clone_size: -
j_call: TRBJ1-6
cdr3_aa: CASSLPNSNSPLHF
cdr3_nt: TGTGCCAGCAGCTTACCGAACAGTAATTCACCCCTCCACTTT

d_call: -
cdr3_length: 16
v_call: TRBV2
clone_size: -
j_call: TRBJ2-4
cdr3_aa: CASSEQGGKVKNIQYF
cdr3_nt: TGTGCCAGCAGTGAACAGGGGGGGAAGGTCAAAAACATTCAGTACTTC

d_call: -
cdr3_length: 17
v_call: TRBV20-1
clone_size: -
j_call: TRBJ2-3
cdr3_aa: CSARDLSPAGFTDTQYF
cdr3_nt: TGCAGTGCTAGAGATCTCTCTCCAGCGGGTTTCACAGATACGCAGTATTTT

d_call: -
cdr3_length: 17
v_call: TRBV9
clone_size: -
j_call: TRBJ1-6
cdr3_aa: CASSAHEGRQVGSPLHF
cdr3_nt: TGTGCCAGCAGCGCTCACGAGGGAAGACAAGTTGGTTCACCCCTCCACTTT

d_call: -
cdr3_length: 14
v_call: TRBV5-1
clone_size: many
j_call: TRBJ1-1
cdr3_aa: CASSSHRVGTEAFF
cdr3_nt: TGCGCCAGCAGCTCCCACAGGGTCGGCACTGAAGCTTTCTTT

d_call: TRBD1
cdr3_length: 14
v_call: TRBV20-1
clone_size: few
j_call: TRBJ2-2
cdr3_aa: CSADRTGVTGELFF
cdr3_nt: TGCAGTGCGGATCGAACAGGGGTCACCGGGGAGCTGTTTTTT

d_call: -
cdr3_length: 14
v_call: TRBV9
clone_size: few
j_call: TRBJ2-5
cdr3_aa: CASSVEPNMKTQYF
cdr3_nt: TGTGCCAGCAGCGTAGAACCGAACATGAAGACCCAGTACTTC

d_call: -
cdr3_length: 12
v_call: TRBV28
clone_size: many
j_call: TRBJ2-1
cdr3_aa: CASSSRVDEQFF
cdr3_nt: TGTGCCAGCAGTTCGCGGGTTGATGAGCAGTTCTTC

d_call: TRBD2
cdr3_length: 16
v_call: TRBV4-3
clone_size: -
j_call: TRBJ2-3
cdr3_aa: CASSLTSGGPTDTQYF
cdr3_nt: TGCGCCAGCAGCCTAACTAGCGGGGGGCCCACAGATACGCAGTATTTT

d_call: -
cdr3_length: 14
v_call: TRBV3-1
clone_size: -
j_call: TRBJ1-1
cdr3_aa: CASSQGGSRTEAFF
cdr3_nt: TGTGCCAGCAGCCAGGGGGGAAGTCGCACTGAAGCTTTCTTT

d_call: -
cdr3_length: 13
v_call: TRBV12-3/TRBV12-4
clone_size: -
j_call: TRBJ2-7
cdr3_aa: CASSRGETYEQYF
cdr3_nt: TGTGCCAGCAGCCGCGGGGAGACCTACGAGCAGTACTTC

d_call: TRBD2
cdr3_length: 13
v_call: TRBV6-1
clone_size: few
j_call: TRBJ2-7
cdr3_aa: CASTRTSRDEQYF
cdr3_nt: TGTGCCAGCACCCGGACTAGCAGGGACGAGCAGTACTTC

d_call: TRBD2
cdr3_length: 15
v_call: TRBV28
clone_size: -
j_call: TRBJ2-7
cdr3_aa: CASQRTSGGSYEQYF
cdr3_nt: TGTGCCAGTCAGCGAACTAGCGGGGGTTCCTACGAGCAGTACTTC

d_call: -
cdr3_length: 15
v_call: TRBV28
clone_size: -
j_call: TRBJ1-2
cdr3_aa: CASRKWDGSYYGYTF
cdr3_nt: TGTGCCAGCAGAAAGTGGGACGGGTCTTACTATGGCTACACCTTC

d_call: -
cdr3_length: 11
v_call: TRBV3-1
clone_size: -
j_call: TRBJ2-3
cdr3_aa: CASRVADTQYF
cdr3_nt: TGTGCCAGCAGGGTCGCGGATACGCAGTATTTT

d_call: -
cdr3_length: 13
v_call: TRBV14
clone_size: few
j_call: TRBJ1-1
cdr3_aa: CASSSQGRSEAFF
cdr3_nt: TGTGCCAGCAGCTCTCAGGGGAGGTCTGAAGCTTTCTTT

d_call: TRBD1
cdr3_length: 13
v_call: TRBV18
clone_size: few
j_call: TRBJ2-1
cdr3_aa: CASSPSRDRAAFF
cdr3_nt: TGTGCCAGCTCACCTAGCCGGGACAGGGCTGCGTTCTTC

d_call: -
cdr3_length: 13
v_call: TRBV5-1
clone_size: many
j_call: TRBJ2-2
cdr3_aa: CASRSEGPGELFF
cdr3_nt: TGCGCCAGCAGATCCGAGGGCCCCGGGGAGCTGTTTTTT

d_call: -
cdr3_length: 12
v_call: TRBV18
clone_size: -
j_call: TRBJ2-2
cdr3_aa: CASSLSNGELFF
cdr3_nt: TGTGCCAGCTCACTCTCAAACGGGGAGCTGTTTTTT

d_call: -
cdr3_length: 14
v_call: TRBV12-3/TRBV12-4
clone_size: few
j_call: TRBJ2-3
cdr3_aa: CASNLRGGTDTQYF
cdr3_nt: TGTGCCAGCAACCTAAGGGGGGGCACAGATACGCAGTATTTT

d_call: -
cdr3_length: 16
v_call: TRBV5-6
clone_size: few
j_call: TRBJ1-3
cdr3_aa: CASSFWDTHSGNTIYF
cdr3_nt: TGTGCCAGCAGCTTCTGGGACACGCACTCTGGAAACACCATATATTTT

d_call: TRBD2
cdr3_length: 17
v_call: TRBV6-2/TRBV6-3
clone_size: -
j_call: TRBJ2-3
cdr3_aa: CASSIAGLAGLMNTQYF
cdr3_nt: TGTGCCAGCAGTATCGCCGGACTAGCGGGATTAATGAATACGCAGTATTTT

d_call: -
cdr3_length: 14
v_call: TRBV20-1
clone_size: -
j_call: TRBJ2-1
cdr3_aa: CSARYSPSYNEQFF
cdr3_nt: TGCAGTGCTAGATATAGCCCCTCCTACAATGAGCAGTTCTTC

d_call: -
cdr3_length: 16
v_call: TRBV20-1
clone_size: few
j_call: TRBJ2-5
cdr3_aa: CSATNSVGDAGETQYF
cdr3_nt: TGCAGTGCTACTAACTCTGTCGGGGACGCGGGGGAGACCCAGTACTTC

d_call: TRBD1
cdr3_length: 15
v_call: TRBV28
clone_size: -
j_call: TRBJ1-1
cdr3_aa: CASSFQRGPNTEAFF
cdr3_nt: TGTGCCAGCAGTTTTCAAAGGGGGCCGAACACTGAAGCTTTCTTT

d_call: -
cdr3_length: 15
v_call: TRBV5-1
clone_size: once
j_call: TRBJ2-6
cdr3_aa: CASSLHRAGANVLTF
cdr3_nt: TGCGCCAGCAGCTTACACAGGGCTGGGGCCAACGTCCTGACTTTC

d_call: TRBD1
cdr3_length: 15
v_call: TRBV4-3
clone_size: few
j_call: TRBJ2-1
cdr3_aa: CASSQGQATYNEQFF
cdr3_nt: TGCGCCAGCAGCCAGGGACAGGCCACCTACAATGAGCAGTTCTTC

d_call: -
cdr3_length: 11
v_call: TRBV3-1
clone_size: -
j_call: TRBJ2-2
cdr3_aa: CASSQVMELFF
cdr3_nt: TGTGCCAGCAGCCAAGTCATGGAGCTGTTTTTT

d_call: TRBD2
cdr3_length: 16
v_call: TRBV28
clone_size: few
j_call: TRBJ2-7
cdr3_aa: CASSLGGLAGAYEQYF
cdr3_nt: TGTGCCAGCAGCCTAGGGGGACTAGCGGGAGCTTACGAGCAGTACTTC

d_call: -
cdr3_length: 16
v_call: TRBV5-6
clone_size: -
j_call: TRBJ2-1
cdr3_aa: CASSLLGTDSYNEQFF
cdr3_nt: TGTGCCAGCAGCTTGCTCGGGACCGACTCCTACAATGAGCAGTTCTTC

d_call: -
cdr3_length: 16
v_call: TRBV4-2
clone_size: -
j_call: TRBJ2-3
cdr3_aa: CASSQGWATGTDTQYF
cdr3_nt: TGTGCCAGCAGCCAAGGTTGGGCGACCGGCACAGATACGCAGTATTTT

d_call: -
cdr3_length: 14
v_call: TRBV27
clone_size: -
j_call: TRBJ2-2
cdr3_aa: CASKTDWGTGELFF
cdr3_nt: TGTGCCAGCAAGACAGACTGGGGCACCGGGGAGCTGTTTTTT

d_call: TRBD1
cdr3_length: 14
v_call: TRBV30
clone_size: few
j_call: TRBJ2-5
cdr3_aa: CAWSEGGWTETQYF
cdr3_nt: TGTGCCTGGAGTGAAGGGGGCTGGACAGAGACCCAGTACTTC

d_call: -
cdr3_length: 11
v_call: TRBV20-1
clone_size: few
j_call: TRBJ1-2
cdr3_aa: CSAMDNYGYTF
cdr3_nt: TGCAGTGCCATGGATAACTATGGCTACACCTTC

d_call: -
cdr3_length: 14
v_call: TRBV12-3/TRBV12-4
clone_size: -
j_call: TRBJ2-1
cdr3_aa: CASGRQAYYNEQFF
cdr3_nt: TGTGCCAGCGGGAGACAGGCCTACTACAATGAGCAGTTCTTC

d_call: TRBD1
cdr3_length: 14
v_call: TRBV20-1
clone_size: -
j_call: TRBJ1-5
cdr3_aa: CSAPDRGSNQPQHF
cdr3_nt: TGCAGTGCGCCGGACAGGGGAAGCAATCAGCCCCAGCATTTT

d_call: -
cdr3_length: 16
v_call: TRBV20-1
clone_size: few
j_call: TRBJ2-5
cdr3_aa: CSAITQFSRIRETQYF
cdr3_nt: TGCAGTGCTATCACGCAGTTTTCCCGTATTAGAGAGACCCAGTACTTC

d_call: -
cdr3_length: 15
v_call: TRBV6-2/TRBV6-3
clone_size: -
j_call: TRBJ2-2
cdr3_aa: CASSQGPTLTGELFF
cdr3_nt: TGTGCCAGCAGTCAAGGGCCTACACTGACCGGGGAGCTGTTTTTT